The 18 T cell receptor beta chains below were found in one sample sequenced in a study of shared clonotypes between healthy human individuals. Naive CD8 cells, CD45RO-negative and positively selected for CCR7, excluded terminally differentiated effector memory CD45RA+ cells. Only in-frame clones appear in the TCRdb table, and some are missing; sequencing was by immunoSEQ multiplex PCR. Of around 550,000 clones listed, roughly 95% are singletons. Material: naive CD8+ T cells sorted from blood. The receptor source for this set is a woman younger than 45 in good health.

The chain has TRBV6-1 and TRBJ1-3; D gene uncertain. The CDR3 consists of 13 residues. The germline CDR1 and CDR2 sequences are MNHNS and SASEGT. V gave up 7 bases and J gave up 8 bases, with 15 bases separating them. Here the CDR3 DNA reads TGTGCCAGCAAGGCGTCCACGACGGACACCATATATTTT. Protein product: CASKASTTDTIYF.

The rearrangement uses TRBV9 and TRBJ1-4, with D perhaps TRBD1 (6 bases). Trimming took 3 bases from V and 8 from J, leaving 17 bases between them. CDR1 SGDLS and CDR2 YYNGEE come from the germline V gene. This CDR3 comprises 15 residues. The CDR3 DNA reads TGTGCCAGCAGCGCAGGACAGACTTTCCAGGAAAAACTGTTTTTT. Its translation: CASSAGQTFQEKLFF.

J is TRBJ2-6 and V is TRBV5-1, with 7 positions matching TRBD1. The CDR3 is made up of 16 amino acids. V trimming: 2 bases; J trimming: 0 bases; junction bases outside the gene matches: 2. In germline, CDR1 is SGHRS, CDR2 YFSETQ. In DNA, the CDR3 is TGCGCCAGCAGCTTTGACAGGGACTCTGGGGCCAACGTCCTGACTTTC. Translating it yields CASSFDRDSGANVLTF.

The chain couples TRBV10-2 to TRBJ2-7, with D hard to call. This CDR3 region has 13 residues. Germline-derived CDR1 and CDR2 are WSHSY and SAAADI. The ends were cut back, 3 bases at V and 5 bases at J, with 11 bases in the middle. CDR3 loop: CASSDSTIHEQYF. CDR3 bases: TGCGCCAGCAGTGATTCTACGATCCACGAGCAGTACTTC.

The rearrangement links TRBV5-1 to TRBJ2-7; D possibly uses TRBD1 or TRBD2 (5 bases each). CDR1 is SGHRS and CDR2 is YFSETQ in the germline V gene. V dropped 3 bases and J dropped 8 bases, with 21 bases sitting between them. The CDR3 extends over 15 amino acids. The CDR3 sequence: CASSSYRDGGDQQYF. CDR3 DNA sequence: TGCGCCAGCAGCTCATACCGGGACGGCGGTGATCAGCAGTACTTC.

The rearrangement uses TRBV29-1 and TRBJ1-1, with D uncertain. The germline CDR1 and CDR2 sequences are SQVTM and ANQGSEA. This CDR3 spans 11 amino acids. Trimming shortened V by 6 bases and J by 2 bases, and 7 bases separated the two germline ends. CDR3 DNA sequence: TGCAGCGTAGTTGATAACACTGAAGCTTTCTTT. Its protein is CSVVDNTEAFF.

The chain couples TRBV5-6 to TRBJ2-5; TRBD1 matches at 9 bases. TRBJ2-7 explains the end of the DNA better; the J call may be wrong. CDR3 size: 15 residues. Looked up from germline, CDR1 is SGHDT and CDR2 is YYEEEE. CDR3 bases: TGTGCCAGCAGCACCCCTAGACAGGGGGTCTACGAGCAGTACTTC. Its translation: CASSTPRQGVYEQYF.

The table lists this clone with a count of one. The CDR3 is CASSYDSYPTEAFF. The CDR3 DNA follows: TGTGCCAGCAGTTACGACAGTTATCCGACTGAAGCTTTCTTT. The chain couples TRBV6-5 to TRBJ1-1; possible D gene TRBD1, 5 bases. CDR3 length: 14 amino acids. Germline V gives CDR1 MNHEY, CDR2 SVGAGI. The ends were cut back, 2 bases at V and 5 bases at J, with 12 bases in the middle.

The CDR3: CASSQPEGNEQFF. CDR3 nucleotides: TGTGCCAGCAGCCAGCCGGAGGGAAATGAGCAGTTCTTC. V gene TRBV7-6 combines with J gene TRBJ2-1; TRBD2 might be the D (6 bases). V was shortened by 5 bases and J by 7 bases, with 12 bases between the two germline ends. This CDR3 has 13 amino acids. The germline V gene has CDR1 SGHVS and CDR2 FNYEAQ.

The chain links TRBV14 to TRBJ2-3, with TRBD2 matching 13 bases. Germline loops: CDR1 SGHDN, CDR2 FVKESK. The V segment lost 5 bases and the J segment 5 bases; nucleotides outside the gene matches: 4. This CDR3 contains 15 residues. The CDR3 DNA follows: TGTGCCAGCAGCGCCTGGACTAGCGGGAGAGATACGCAGTATTTT. This gives the protein CASSAWTSGRDTQYF.

J is TRBJ2-5 and V is TRBV28; D is unclear. The CDR3 runs 13 residues. Germline-derived CDR1 and CDR2 are MDHEN and SYDVKM. Trimming left V 3 bases short and J 2 bases short, with 7 bases between. The CDR3 DNA sequence: TGTGCCAGCAGTTTTGGGGTTCAAGAGACCCAGTACTTC. Protein product: CASSFGVQETQYF.

The chain joins TRBV7-2 to TRBJ1-5, with 8 bases matching TRBD1. CDR1 and CDR2 from the germline V gene are SGHTA and FQGNSA. J lost 0 bases, V lost 5 bases, and 3 bases had no gene match. CDR3 length: 15 residues. The CDR3 sequence is CASSDRGYSNQPQHF. In DNA form, the CDR3 reads TGTGCCAGCAGCGACAGGGGATATAGCAATCAGCCCCAGCATTTT. The whole variable domain, filled in from reference TRBV7-2 and TRBJ1-5, reads GAGVSQSPSNKVTEKGKDVELRCDPISGHTALYWYRQSLGQGLEFLIYFQGNSAPDKSGLPSDRFSAERTGGSVSTLTIQRTQQEDSAVYLCASSDRGYSNQPQHFGDGTRLSIL.

This clone has just a few counts. DNA of the CDR3: TGTGCCAGCAGCTTGGGACAGGGGCTTGAAGCTTTCTTT. Protein: CASSLGQGLEAFF. The chain joins TRBV5-8 to TRBJ1-1; 8 bases match TRBD1. The V and J ends lost 0 bases and 7 bases, in that order; junction bases with no gene match: 2. Germline assignment: CDR1 SGHTS and CDR2 YDEGEE. This CDR3 contains 13 residues.

The rearrangement links TRBV7-9 to TRBJ1-1; TRBD1 matches at 7 bases. V shed 2 bases, J shed 4 bases, and the junction held 4 bases outside the gene matches. The CDR3 runs to 14 residues. Germline loops: CDR1 SEHNR, CDR2 FQNEAQ (reference sequence). CDR3 coding DNA: TGTGCCAGCAGCTTACCGAGGGGGCTCACTGAAGCTTTCTTT. The encoded protein is CASSLPRGLTEAFF.

This sequence joins TRBV28 and TRBJ2-3, with a weak D call TRBD1 (6 bases). Germline CDR1 is MDHEN and CDR2 is SYDVKM. This CDR3 region has 15 residues. V lost 6 bases and J 3 bases, leaving 16 bases between the germline ends. The CDR3 coding sequence is TGTGCCAGCAGCACAAACATTGACAGGACAGATACGCAGTATTTT. Translated, it gives CASSTNIDRTDTQYF.

The V and J genes are TRBV5-1 and TRBJ2-7; D call uncertain. Germline V lookup: CDR1 SGHRS, CDR2 YFSETQ. This CDR3 region has 12 residues. The V end lost 6 bases, the J end lost 5 bases, and 12 bases lay between the germline ends. CDR3 amino acids: CASTARRHEQYF. CDR3 nucleotide sequence: TGCGCCAGCACAGCCCGACGGCACGAGCAGTACTTC.

The rearrangement links TRBV10-3 to TRBJ1-1; 7 bases match TRBD1. The CDR3 has 13 amino acids. Trimming at V came to 0 bases and at J to 11 bases, leaving 6 bases not matched to a gene. The germline V gene has CDR1 ENHRY and CDR2 SYGVKD. The CDR3 sequence is CAISESEGAGAFF. CDR3 DNA: TGTGCCATCAGTGAGTCTGAGGGGGCTGGTGCTTTCTTT.

This clone was seen only once. The chain recombines TRBV29-1 with TRBJ2-7; D gene ambiguous. Looked up from germline, CDR1 is SQVTM and CDR2 is ANQGSEA. The CDR3 spans 11 residues. Trimming took off 1 base at V and 7 bases at J, with 8 bases between the two ends. The CDR3 loop is CSVEVTGEQYF. For the CDR3, the DNA is TGCAGCGTTGAAGTGACCGGGGAGCAGTACTTC.